The 16 T cell receptor beta chains given below trace back to one sample, sequenced in a study of blood T cells in healthy people across ages. Using a J-beta primer mix together with a sample-barcoded 5' primer, a second PCR was run for about 6 to 11 cycles. TCRdb re-called the 5' RACE reads through MiXCR, storing one row per CDR3 protein. The repertoire holds about 670,000 distinct CDR3 sequences, with 52% as singletons. Sequenced: blood. All receptors derive from a woman of 80 years or more in good health.

This clonotype was detected many times. The chain carries TRBV2 and TRBJ2-3; D gene unclear. This CDR3 contains 13 residues. Trimming removed 5 bases at V and 1 base at J, with 7 bases between. In germline, CDR1 is SNHLY, CDR2 FYNNEI. The DNA for the CDR3 is TGTGCCAGCAGTTCTGAGGGCACAGATACGCAGTATTTT. It specifies CASSSEGTDTQYF.

Points on this clonotype: A read error is possible here, since a much larger clone lies one base away. The chain recombines TRBV12-3 or TRBV12-4 with TRBJ2-3; TRBD2 matches 12 bases. CDR3 length equals 14 residues. Losses at the gene ends were 7 bases for V and 7 bases for J; bases not matched to a gene: 6. In nucleotides, the CDR3 is TGTGCCAGCAAAAGGACTAGCGGGGCGAATACGCAGTATTTT. Translated, it gives CASKRTSGANTQYF.

This clonotype was counted between two and nine times. The chain employs TRBV20-1 and TRBJ2-5; D is possibly TRBD1 (6 bases). Deletions cut 0 bases from V and 1 base from J, with 12 bases between. The germline CDR1 and CDR2 sequences are DFQATT and SNEGSKA (reference sequence). The CDR3 runs 15 residues. CDR3 protein: CSARDLNRAQETQYF. CDR3 DNA sequence: TGCAGTGCTAGAGATCTGAACAGGGCCCAAGAGACCCAGTACTTC.

The V and J genes are TRBV7-9 and TRBJ2-2, with TRBD2 matching 9 bases. The CDR3 consists of 16 residues. Germline-derived CDR1 and CDR2 are SEHNR and FQNEAQ (reference sequence). V shed 7 bases, J shed 5 bases, and the junction held 11 bases outside the gene matches. The CDR3 loop is CASNSASGDATGELFF. DNA for the CDR3: TGTGCCAGCAACTCGGCTAGCGGGGACGCAACCGGGGAGCTGTTTTTT.

A note on this clonotype: It may be a read error: a sequence one base away is much more abundant. CDR3 nucleotides: TGCAGCGTGGGAGAGGGTCGTCGGATAACAGGTACGCAGTATTTT. Its protein is CSVGEGRRITGTQYF. This chain uses TRBV29-1 with TRBJ2-3; tentatively, D is TRBD1 or TRBD2 (5 bases each). The germline gives CDR1 SQVTM, CDR2 ANQGSEA. CDR3 length: 15 amino acids.

This clonotype was observed many times. CDR3 region: CATSRPPGNEQFF. CDR3 coding DNA: TGTGCCACCAGCAGACCGCCGGGAAATGAGCAGTTCTTC. This chain uses TRBV15 with TRBJ2-1, with D perhaps matching TRBD2 (5 bases). The CDR3 covers 13 residues. CDR1 and CDR2 from the germline V gene are LNHNV and YYDKDF (reference sequence). V dropped 2 bases and J dropped 7 bases, with 9 bases sitting between them.

This clonotype came up a few times. V usage is TRBV20-1 and J usage is TRBJ2-1; TRBD2 aligns across 7 bases. The last part of the DNA fits TRBJ2-7 better; the J call may be wrong. There are 15 residues in the CDR3. Germline lookup yields CDR1 DFQATT and CDR2 SNEGSKA (reference sequence). CDR3 bases: TGCAGTGCTTCTTCGTCTGGACTAGGGACTGGGGAGCAGTACTTC. This encodes CSASSSGLGTGEQYF.

Of note for this clonotype: It may be a read error: a sequence one base away is much more abundant. The rearrangement uses TRBV12-3 or TRBV12-4 and TRBJ2-4; 12 positions match TRBD2. V gave up 5 bases and J gave up 1 base; unmatched junction bases: 9. The CDR3 sequence is 18 residues long. Here the CDR3 DNA reads TGTGCCAGCAGTGCCAGACTAGCGGGGGTTATGGCCAAAAACATTCAGTACTTC. The encoded protein is CASSARLAGVMAKNIQYF.

The rearrangement joins TRBV6-5 to TRBJ2-2; TRBD1 is a possible D gene (6 bases). This CDR3 is 15 amino acids long. V dropped 5 bases and J dropped 8 bases, with 18 bases sitting between them. Germline assignment: CDR1 MNHEY and CDR2 SVGAGI. CDR3 DNA sequence: TGTGCCAGCAGTCAATACGACAGGTGGTCGGGGGAGCTGTTTTTT. This encodes CASSQYDRWSGELFF.

This chain joins TRBV4-2 and TRBJ2-1; 8 positions agree with TRBD2. The CDR3 runs 17 residues. Germline CDR1 is LGHNA and CDR2 is YNFKEQ. V trimming: 4 bases; J trimming: 15 bases; junction bases outside the gene matches: 23. CDR3 DNA sequence: TGTGCCAGCAGCCCTTCGGTGCCAGCGGGAGTGCAGGGAGCTAGGTTCTTC. Its translation is CASSPSVPAGVQGARFF.

In the case of this clonotype: At one end the junction does not follow the germline gene, possibly because of a read error. The rearrangement joins TRBV3-1 to TRBJ2-7; D might be TRBD1 or TRBD2, each matching 7 bases. The CDR3 has 15 residues. CDR1 is LGHDT and CDR2 is YNNKEL in the germline V gene (reference sequence). CDR3 in amino acids: CVSSLPGGAVYEQYF. The CDR3 DNA is TGTGTCAGCAGCCTCCCAGGGGGGGCCGTCTACGAGCAGTACTTC.

The CDR3, as DNA: TGTGCCATCAGTCCTAATAACTACGAGCAGTACTTC. This sequence encodes CAISPNNYEQYF. The genes are TRBV10-3 and TRBJ2-7; the D is unclear. The germline V gene encodes CDR1 ENHRY and CDR2 SYGVKD. The CDR3 length is 12 residues. The V end was cut by 5 bases, the J end by 3 bases, with 8 bases between.

This clonotype was seen only once. The J gene is TRBJ2-6, the V gene TRBV2, with D possibly matching TRBD2 (5 bases). The CDR3 loop spans 13 amino acids. CDR1 and CDR2 from the germline V gene are SNHLY and FYNNEI. V was cut by 10 bases and J by 0 bases, with 7 bases left in between. The CDR3 reads CANGDSGANVLTF. CDR3 bases: TGTGCCAACGGGGACTCTGGGGCCAACGTCCTGACTTTC.

This clonotype has at least ten counts. The V and J genes are TRBV7-9 and TRBJ2-1; 9 bases match TRBD2. CDR3 length equals 14 residues. CDR1 SEHNR and CDR2 FQNEAQ come from the germline V gene (reference sequence). V dropped 6 bases and J dropped 4; count of bases not matched to a gene: 4. CDR3 region: CASSLAGTYNEQFF. CDR3 DNA sequence: TGTGCCAGCAGTCTAGCGGGGACGTACAATGAGCAGTTCTTC.

CDR3 sequence: CASSPDPGLAIGTQYF. Here the CDR3 DNA reads TGTGCCAGCAGCCCCGATCCGGGACTAGCGATCGGTACGCAGTATTTT. The V and J genes are TRBV12-3 or TRBV12-4 and TRBJ2-3; 10 nucleotides line up with TRBD2. The CDR3 totals 16 residues. The J segment lost 8 bases and the V segment lost 6 bases, leaving 14 bases of the junction unmatched.

The chain has TRBV4-1 and TRBJ2-3, with D perhaps TRBD2 (6 bases). The CDR3 loop spans 14 amino acids. Trimming removed 0 bases from V and 9 bases from J, with 13 bases in between. Germline CDR1 reads MGHRA; CDR2 reads YSYEKL. The CDR3 reads CASSQDPGGLTQYF. The DNA for the CDR3 is TGCGCCAGCAGCCAAGACCCCGGGGGACTGACGCAGTATTTT.